The 27 T cell receptor beta chains below were found in one sample sequenced in a study of OX40 agonist ivuxolimab in advanced cancers. This table comes from immunoSEQ multiplex PCR, and its TCRdb copy is limited to in-frame clones, with some not included. The sample consists of over 70,000 clones, approximately 78% of them appearing once. The specimen was CD4+ or CD8+ T cells sorted from blood, collected in a trial of the OX40 agonist ivuxolimab. Receptors originate from an adult with an advanced solid tumor such as melanoma, head and neck, liver or kidney cancer.

The chain couples TRBV6-5 to TRBJ2-7; D call uncertain. Germline V CDR1 and CDR2: MNHEY, SVGAGI. Trimming cost V 5 bases and J 6 bases, with 8 bases left between them. This CDR3 spans 11 amino acids. The CDR3 reads CASSEVTEQYF. CDR3 nucleotides: TGTGCCAGCAGTGAGGTTACCGAGCAGTACTTC.

The chain has TRBV7-9 and TRBJ1-6; tentatively, D is TRBD1 (5 bases). V lost 4 bases and J lost 1, with 20 bases in between. From germline, CDR1 is SEHNR and CDR2 FQNEAQ (reference sequence). This CDR3 is 19 amino acids long. CDR3 nucleotide sequence: TGTGCCAGCAGCTCAGACGGGAGGGGCAGATGGTCCTATAATTCACCCCTCCACTTT. This gives the protein CASSSDGRGRWSYNSPLHF.

The J gene is TRBJ1-4, the V gene TRBV21-1. TRBV21-1 is an annotated pseudogene. The length of the CDR3 is 18 residues. For the CDR3, the DNA is TGTGCCAGCAGCAAAGTCTCCGAGGGGCCCCTACCTAATGAAAAACTGTTTTTT. It yields the protein CASSKVSEGPLPNEKLFF.

This chain joins TRBV6-6 and TRBJ2-7; 9 bases align to TRBD1. V lost 6 bases and J lost 6; bases outside the gene matches: 12. Germline V gene sequence: CDR1 MNHNY, CDR2 SVGAGI (reference sequence). The CDR3 consists of 15 residues. CDR3 nucleotides: TGTGCCAGCAGCTATCCTCAAACAGGGGGCCTCGAGCAGTACTTC. It specifies CASSYPQTGGLEQYF.

The chain is built from TRBV4-3 and TRBJ1-5; D gene uncertain. Trimming took 0 bases from V and 5 from J, leaving 20 bases between them. Germline assignment: CDR1 LGHNA and CDR2 YSLEER. The CDR3 sequence is 18 residues long. CDR3 residues: CASSQDLKARWGYQPQHF. CDR3 coding DNA: TGCGCCAGCAGCCAAGATTTGAAGGCCAGGTGGGGATATCAGCCCCAGCATTTT.

As concerns this clone: Compared with germline, one end of the junction differs, possibly owing to a read error. This sequence joins TRBV6-5 and TRBJ2-1, with 12 bases identical to TRBD2. The length of the CDR3 is 15 residues. Germline CDR1 reads MNHEY; CDR2 reads SVGAGI. The CDR3 is CASSDSSGGANEQFF. The CDR3, as DNA: TGTGCCAGCAGTGACTCTAGCGGGGGGGCCAATGAGCAGTTCTTC.

The chain recombines TRBV7-2 with TRBJ2-1; TRBD2 might be the D (6 bases). V dropped 5 bases and J dropped 8 bases, with 22 bases sitting between them. The germline V gene encodes CDR1 SGHTA and CDR2 FQGNSA. The CDR3 has 16 residues. CDR3 sequence: CASSAVGAGFPHEQFF. The CDR3 DNA reads TGTGCCAGCAGCGCGGTAGGGGCGGGATTCCCCCATGAGCAGTTCTTC.

The V gene is TRBV19, the J gene TRBJ1-6, with 8 bases that match TRBD1. V lost 4 bases to trimming and J lost 10 bases; unmatched junction nucleotides: 9. Germline V lookup: CDR1 LNHDA, CDR2 SQIVND (reference sequence). CDR3 length: 15 residues. The CDR3 coding sequence is TGTGCCAGTAGTAAGGGACAGGCAGAAGGATCACCCCTCCACTTT. Its protein is CASSKGQAEGSPLHF. Together with reference TRBV19 and TRBJ1-6, the CDR3 gives the full variable domain: DGGITQSPKYLFRKEGQNVTLSCEQNLNHDAMYWYRQDPGQGLRLIYYSQIVNDFQKGDIAEGYSVSREKKESFPLTVTSAQKNPTAFYLCASSKGQAEGSPLHFGNGTRLTVT.

The chain uses TRBV30 and TRBJ2-3; D could derive from TRBD1 or TRBD2 (7 bases each). The CDR3 is 16 amino acids. Trimming cost V 3 bases and J 2 bases, with 18 bases left between them. CDR1 and CDR2 (germline): GTSNPN, SVGIG (reference sequence). The CDR3 sequence: CAWSRGSGRHTDTQYF. Written as DNA, the CDR3 is TGTGCCTGGAGCAGGGGGTCCGGGAGGCACACAGATACGCAGTATTTT.

The gene calls are TRBV27 and TRBJ1-2, with TRBD1 identical over 8 bases. This CDR3 contains 13 residues. Losses at the gene ends were 3 bases for V and 11 bases for J; bases not matched to a gene: 8. CDR1 MNHEY and CDR2 SMNVEV come from the germline V gene (reference sequence). The CDR3 region has the DNA TGTGCCAGCAGTTTCCGACAGGGGCAGCGTTACACCTTC. Amino acids: CASSFRQGQRYTF.

The chain combines TRBV5-6 with TRBJ1-6; D is unresolved. Germline values: CDR1 SGHDT, CDR2 YYEEEE. The V gene lost 0 bases and the J gene lost 0 bases, with 7 bases spanning the gap. The CDR3 is 16 residues long. CDR3 sequence reads: CASSLGLFSYNSPLHF. CDR3 in DNA: TGTGCCAGCAGCTTGGGGCTGTTCTCCTATAATTCACCCCTCCACTTT.

This clone showed up just a few times. This chain joins TRBV27 and TRBJ2-5, with no clear D. Deletions cut 0 bases from V and 5 bases from J, with 7 bases between. Germline CDR1 reads MNHEY; CDR2 reads SMNVEV (reference sequence). The CDR3 has 13 residues. DNA for the CDR3: TGTGCCAGCAGTTTATCGGGTGGGGAGACCCAGTACTTC. It codes for CASSLSGGETQYF.

This chain links TRBV19 with TRBJ1-5; D might be TRBD1 (5 bases). With 2 bases removed from V and 3 bases from J, the gap between germline ends came to 11 bases. CDR3 size: 15 residues. Germline-derived CDR1 and CDR2 are LNHDA and SQIVND (reference sequence). The CDR3, as DNA: TGTGCCAGTAGTATAAAAAGGGGCCCCAATCAGCCCCAGCATTTT. This encodes CASSIKRGPNQPQHF.

This rearrangement joins TRBV29-1 to TRBJ1-1; D unclear. The length of the CDR3 is 15 residues. Trimming removed 6 bases from V and 0 bases from J, with 17 bases in between. In germline, CDR1 is SQVTM, CDR2 ANQGSEA. The chain's CDR3 is CSVPPGEFMNTEAFF. The CDR3, as DNA: TGCAGCGTGCCCCCTGGCGAGTTCATGAACACTGAAGCTTTCTTT.

As to this clone: Sequence at one end of the junction differs from germline and may be a read error. The rearrangement joins TRBV5-8 to TRBJ1-2; weak D call: TRBD1 (6 bases). Germline CDR1 reads SGHTS; CDR2 reads YDEGEE. The CDR3 is 13 residues long. The CDR3 here is CANSLDRNYGYTF. The CDR3 nucleotides read TGTGCCAACAGCTTGGACAGAAACTATGGCTACACCTTC.

This clone was observed a handful of times. The rearrangement uses TRBV7-2 and TRBJ1-2; 7 nucleotides align to TRBD1. V lost 3 bases and J lost 8; bases outside the gene matches: 6. Germline values: CDR1 SGHTA, CDR2 FQGNSA. The CDR3 is 13 residues long. The CDR3, as DNA: TGTGCCAGCAGCTTCTTCGACAGGGTCGGCTACACCTTC. As protein: CASSFFDRVGYTF. The full variable domain, its missing parts supplied by reference TRBV7-2 and TRBJ1-2, is GAGVSQSPSNKVTEKGKDVELRCDPISGHTALYWYRQSLGQGLEFLIYFQGNSAPDKSGLPSDRFSAERTGGSVSTLTIQRTQQEDSAVYLCASSFFDRVGYTFGSGTRLTVV.

The chain couples TRBV7-2 to TRBJ2-5; 16 bases align to TRBD2. Looked up from germline, CDR1 is SGHTA and CDR2 is FQGNSA. The CDR3 spans 18 residues. J lost 5 bases, V lost 4 bases, and 10 bases had no gene match. Here the CDR3 reads CASSSPLGTSGGVETQYF. The CDR3 DNA reads TGTGCCAGCAGCTCCCCCCTTGGGACTAGCGGGGGGGTGGAGACCCAGTACTTC.

The V and J genes are TRBV6-1 and TRBJ2-2, with TRBD1 matching 10 bases. The CDR3 covers 16 residues. V shed 4 bases, J shed 3 bases, and the junction held 5 bases outside the gene matches. CDR1 MNHNS and CDR2 SASEGT come from the germline V gene. The CDR3, as DNA: TGTGCCAGCAGTGTCCGGGACAGGGGTTACACCGGGGAGCTGTTTTTT. Residues: CASSVRDRGYTGELFF.

This chain links TRBV7-2 with TRBJ1-6; 8 bases line up with TRBD1. Germline assignment: CDR1 SGHTA and CDR2 FQGNSA. V trimming: 4 bases; J trimming: 6 bases; junction bases outside the gene matches: 5. The CDR3 sequence is 15 residues long. This CDR3 is CASSSRTGTNSPLHF. In nucleotides, the CDR3 is TGTGCCAGCAGCTCCAGGACAGGGACTAATTCACCCCTCCACTTT.

This clone is medium-sized within its sample. V gene TRBV29-1 combines with J gene TRBJ1-5, with D possibly being TRBD1 (6 bases). The CDR3 covers 14 residues. CDR1 is SQVTM, CDR2 ANQGSEA, per germline. Trimming took 3 bases from V and 2 from J, leaving 11 bases between them. For the CDR3, the DNA is TGCAGCGTTGATACAGGGCTTGGCAATCAGCCCCAGCATTTT. It is translated as CSVDTGLGNQPQHF.

The genes are TRBV5-6 and TRBJ2-7; 8 nucleotides line up with TRBD1. J lost 7 bases, V lost 1 base, and 10 bases had no gene match. Germline assignment: CDR1 SGHDT and CDR2 YYEEEE. CDR3 length: 15 residues. The CDR3 DNA sequence: TGTGCCAGCAGCTTGCTCGGCAGGGGGCTTAGTGAGCAGTACTTC. Translated, it gives CASSLLGRGLSEQYF. Using reference TRBV5-6 and TRBJ2-7 for the parts outside the CDR3, the full variable domain is DAGVTQSPTHLIKTRGQQVTLRCSPKSGHDTVSWYQQALGQGPQFIFQYYEEEERQRGNFPDRFSGHQFPNYSSELNVNALLLGDSALYLCASSLLGRGLSEQYFGPGTRLTVT.

The chain couples TRBV5-1 to TRBJ2-7; TRBD2 agrees at 9 bases. V shed 0 bases and J 4 bases; nucleotides not matched to a gene: 5. The CDR3 extends over 15 amino acids. CDR1 is SGHRS, CDR2 YFSETQ, per germline. This CDR3 reads CASSLAPAGGYEQYF. Here the CDR3 DNA reads TGCGCCAGCAGCTTGGCCCCAGCGGGGGGTTACGAGCAGTACTTC.

The chain has TRBV7-2 and TRBJ1-1, with TRBD1 as a possible D gene (5 bases). Trimming pared 1 base from V and 4 bases from J, leaving 13 bases between. Germline V gene data show CDR1 as SGHTA and CDR2 as FQGNSA. There are 15 residues in the CDR3. As DNA, the CDR3 is TGTGCCAGCAGCTTAGGTAGAGCTAGGGGCACTGAAGCTTTCTTT. Amino acids: CASSLGRARGTEAFF.

There are a few counts of this clone. The rearrangement links TRBV29-1 to TRBJ1-2; 8 bases agree with TRBD1. This CDR3 spans 14 amino acids. CDR1 and CDR2 from the germline V gene are SQVTM and ANQGSEA. With V trimmed by 4 bases and J by 8 bases, 12 bases remained unmatched. The CDR3 DNA reads TGCAGCGTTGCTTCGGACAGGGTGAAGGAGGGCTACACCTTC. It encodes CSVASDRVKEGYTF.

This clone appeared a single time. V and J are TRBV6-5 and TRBJ1-2; the D is unclear. CDR3 length: 14 residues. Germline CDR1 and CDR2: MNHEY and SVGAGI. Trimming stripped 6 bases from V and 4 bases from J, with 15 bases between. The CDR3 DNA reads as TGTGCCAGCAGCCTCGGACCGGCCGGCTATGGCTACACCTTC. Residues: CASSLGPAGYGYTF.

V is TRBV11-2 and J is TRBJ1-1; the D gene is possibly TRBD1 (5 bases). Trimming removed 0 bases from V and 5 bases from J, with 7 bases in between. Germline CDR1 and CDR2: SGHAT and FQNNGV. The CDR3 has 13 amino acids. CDR3 sequence: CASSLDGGTEAFF. The CDR3 DNA is TGTGCCAGCAGCTTAGATGGGGGAACTGAAGCTTTCTTT.

This chain links TRBV2 with TRBJ1-1; D is unresolved. Germline V gives CDR1 SNHLY, CDR2 FYNNEI. The CDR3 runs to 15 residues. Trimming took 0 bases from V and 0 from J, leaving 8 bases between them. The CDR3 coding sequence is TGTGCCAGCAGTGAAGCGGAACGGATGAACACTGAAGCTTTCTTT. Translation: CASSEAERMNTEAFF. Variable domain in full (rest from reference TRBV2 and TRBJ1-1): EPEVTQTPSHQVTQMGQEVILRCVPISNHLYFYWYRQILGQKVEFLVSFYNNEISEKSEIFDDQFSVERPDGSNFTLKIRSTKLEDSAMYFCASSEAERMNTEAFFGQGTRLTVV.